Following are 25 T cell receptor beta chains from one sample sequenced in a study of T cell responses to AZD1222 COVID-19 vaccine. The data were produced by immunoSEQ multiplex PCR, yet TCRdb's version contains in-frame clones alone and is incomplete. The sample has 85,000 to 130,000 clones; approximately 89% are singletons. Specimen: peripheral blood, collected on day 0 of AZD1222 vaccination. The origin of the receptors is an adult in good health.

This clone has just one count. The V gene is TRBV4-1, the J gene TRBJ1-5, with 7 bases aligning to TRBD1. Unmatched junction bases numbered 18, after V lost 4 bases and J lost 9 bases. Germline lookup yields CDR1 MGHRA and CDR2 YSYEKL. The length of the CDR3 is 17 residues. CDR3 loop: CASSRINLTGFFGPQHF. CDR3 bases: TGCGCCAGCAGCCGTATCAACCTGACAGGGTTCTTTGGGCCCCAGCATTTT.

The gene calls are TRBV6-1 and TRBJ2-7, with 7 bases that match TRBD1. Trimming cost V 1 base and J 5 bases; bases outside gene matches: 8. Germline V gene sequence: CDR1 MNHNS, CDR2 SASEGT. CDR3 size: 15 residues. The CDR3 loop is CASSEGRGQWDEQYF. As DNA, the CDR3 is TGTGCCAGCAGTGAAGGTCGGGGACAGTGGGACGAGCAGTACTTC.

The CDR3 loop is CASRSGTTGNTGELFF. CDR3 in DNA: TGTGCCAGCAGGTCCGGGACAACTGGGAACACCGGGGAGCTGTTTTTT. V is TRBV6-6 and J is TRBJ2-2; D is possibly TRBD1 (6 bases). The germline CDR1 and CDR2 sequences are MNHNY and SVGAGI (reference sequence). The V and J ends lost 6 bases and 1 base respectively, with 15 bases between them. The CDR3 runs 16 residues.

This rearrangement joins TRBV19 to TRBJ2-7, with a possible D match to TRBD1 (6 bases). This CDR3 is 14 amino acids long. The germline CDR1 and CDR2 sequences are LNHDA and SQIVND (reference sequence). The V gene lost 1 base and the J gene lost 1 base, with 8 bases spanning the gap. CDR3 residues: CASSIVQGSYEQYF. In DNA form, the CDR3 reads TGTGCCAGTAGTATAGTACAGGGTTCCTACGAGCAGTACTTC. The full variable domain, completed using reference TRBV19 and TRBJ2-7, is DGGITQSPKYLFRKEGQNVTLSCEQNLNHDAMYWYRQDPGQGLRLIYYSQIVNDFQKGDIAEGYSVSREKKESFPLTVTSAQKNPTAFYLCASSIVQGSYEQYFGPGTRLTVT.

V is TRBV7-2 and J is TRBJ1-1; no clear D. Trimming left V 5 bases short and J 4 bases short, with 14 bases between. The CDR3 consists of 14 residues. Germline CDR1 reads SGHTA; CDR2 reads FQGNSA. This CDR3 is CASSRPVLATEAFF. The CDR3, as DNA: TGTGCCAGCAGCAGGCCGGTTTTAGCCACTGAAGCTTTCTTT.

This sequence joins TRBV9 and TRBJ1-4; 8 bases match TRBD1. Trimming removed 4 bases from V and 7 bases from J; junction bases left unmatched: 15. This CDR3 is 17 amino acids long. The V gene's germline CDR1 is SGDLS and CDR2 YYNGEE. The CDR3 DNA follows: TGTGCCAGCAGCTCCCCCCGGACAGGGCAAGATAGTGAAAAACTGTTTTTT. Amino acids: CASSSPRTGQDSEKLFF.

This chain uses TRBV9 with TRBJ1-4, with 9 nucleotides matching TRBD1. The V and J ends lost 0 bases and 7 bases, in that order; junction bases with no gene match: 7. The CDR3 spans 16 residues. Germline V gene lookup returns CDR1 SGDLS and CDR2 YYNGEE. Here the CDR3 DNA reads TGTGCCAGCAGCGTAGCACAGGGGGCGCGTGGTGAAAAACTGTTTTTT. Translation gives CASSVAQGARGEKLFF.

This clone was recorded only once. The chain carries TRBV9 and TRBJ1-1; maybe TRBD1 (5 bases). This CDR3 contains 13 residues. Trimming removed 0 bases from V and 4 bases from J, with 7 bases in between. CDR1 SGDLS and CDR2 YYNGEE come from the germline V gene. This CDR3 reads CASSVGGFTEAFF. As DNA, the CDR3 is TGTGCCAGCAGCGTAGGGGGGTTCACTGAAGCTTTCTTT.

The genes are TRBV7-9 and TRBJ2-7; D gene uncertain. V gave up 2 bases and J gave up 1 base, with 9 bases separating them. The CDR3 covers 14 residues. Looked up from germline, CDR1 is SEHNR and CDR2 is FQNEAQ (reference sequence). The CDR3 region has the DNA TGTGCCAGCAGCTTAAACCAGGCGTCCTACGAGCAGTACTTC. This translates into CASSLNQASYEQYF.

CDR3 sequence: CASSLGGVGEMETQYF. DNA of the CDR3: TGCGCCAGCAGCTTGGGTGGTGTGGGGGAGATGGAGACCCAGTACTTC. J is TRBJ2-5 and V is TRBV5-1; D may be TRBD1 or TRBD2 (5 bases each). The CDR3 length is 16 residues. Germline loops: CDR1 SGHRS, CDR2 YFSETQ. Trimming shortened V by 0 bases and J by 5 bases, and 17 bases separated the two germline ends.

The rearrangement uses TRBV5-1 and TRBJ1-4; unclear D gene. The germline V gene has CDR1 SGHRS and CDR2 YFSETQ. The CDR3 has 16 residues. Trimming stripped 4 bases from V and 0 bases from J, with 13 bases between. The CDR3 DNA reads as TGCGCCAGCAGCCCCCCACATGGATCAACTAATGAAAAACTGTTTTTT. Its protein product is CASSPPHGSTNEKLFF.

This clone was counted a single time. The V gene is TRBV6-5, the J gene TRBJ1-2, with D perhaps matching TRBD1 (6 bases). Germline loops: CDR1 MNHEY, CDR2 SVGAGI. V dropped 6 bases and J dropped 6 bases, with 17 bases sitting between them. The CDR3 runs 14 residues. The CDR3: CASSQAGGRDGYTF. The CDR3, as DNA: TGTGCCAGCAGCCAAGCTGGGGGGCGGGATGGCTACACCTTC.

The chain carries TRBV27 and TRBJ2-7, with D tentatively TRBD1 (5 bases). CDR1 is MNHEY, CDR2 SMNVEV, per germline (reference sequence). The length of the CDR3 is 13 residues. Trimming left V 2 bases short and J 3 bases short, with 8 bases between. The DNA for the CDR3 is TGTGCCAGCAGTTTAAGGGGTGACTACGAGCAGTACTTC. Translation: CASSLRGDYEQYF.

This clone appeared a single time. This sequence joins TRBV6-5 and TRBJ1-2, with D tentatively TRBD1 (6 bases). V was pared by 2 bases and J by 4 bases, with 11 bases between. The CDR3 spans 14 residues. Germline assignment: CDR1 MNHEY and CDR2 SVGAGI. DNA for the CDR3: TGTGCCAGCAGTTACGGGGGCAGGGGCTATGGCTACACCTTC. Its protein is CASSYGGRGYGYTF.

V gene TRBV16 combines with J gene TRBJ1-4; maybe TRBD1 (5 bases). CDR1 and CDR2 (germline): KGHSY, FQNENV. There are 13 residues in the CDR3. V shed 0 bases and J shed 8 bases, with 7 bases lying between them. The CDR3 sequence: CASSQSGGEKLFF. CDR3 nucleotides: TGTGCCAGCAGCCAATCCGGGGGGGAAAAACTGTTTTTT.

For the CDR3, the DNA is TGTGCCAGCAGTTTTACAGGGGGTAGCTACGAGCAGTACTTC. This encodes CASSFTGGSYEQYF. The rearrangement uses TRBV2 and TRBJ2-7, with TRBD1 matching 8 bases. The CDR3 is 14 amino acids. Germline V gene lookup returns CDR1 SNHLY and CDR2 FYNNEI. V dropped 5 bases and J dropped 3; count of bases not matched to a gene: 6.

The CDR3: CSVESAGAPYEQYF. CDR3 bases: TGCAGCGTTGAATCGGCGGGGGCCCCATACGAGCAGTACTTC. V gene TRBV29-1 combines with J gene TRBJ2-7; a weak D match, TRBD2 (7 bases). The CDR3 extends over 14 amino acids. Germline CDR1 and CDR2: SQVTM and ANQGSEA. Between the trimmed V and J ends, which lost 2 bases and 4 bases, there was a span of 15 bases.

The chain links TRBV29-1 to TRBJ2-7, with 10 bases aligning to TRBD1. The CDR3 sequence is 14 residues long. CDR1 and CDR2 (germline): SQVTM, ANQGSEA. Losses at the gene ends were 3 bases for V and 6 bases for J; bases not matched to a gene: 8. CDR3 sequence (DNA): TGCAGCGTTGACGGCCCGGGACAGGGGTCCGAGCAGTACTTC. As protein: CSVDGPGQGSEQYF.

The V gene is TRBV30, the J gene TRBJ2-5, with D possibly TRBD2 on 5 matching bases. CDR1 and CDR2 from the germline V gene are GTSNPN and SVGIG (reference sequence). V lost 5 bases, J lost 0 bases, and 10 bases lay in between. The CDR3 runs to 13 residues. The CDR3 reads CAWDPGNQETQYF. Here the CDR3 DNA reads TGTGCCTGGGACCCGGGGAACCAAGAGACCCAGTACTTC.

The V and J genes are TRBV30 and TRBJ2-5; 11 bases match TRBD2. The length of the CDR3 is 14 residues. From germline, CDR1 is GTSNPN and CDR2 SVGIG (reference sequence). With V trimmed by 8 bases and J by 4 bases, 9 bases remained unmatched. CDR3: CAAASGGLGETQYF. The CDR3 coding sequence is TGTGCCGCTGCTAGCGGGGGGCTTGGAGAGACCCAGTACTTC.

This clone was recorded once. The chain has TRBV5-4 and TRBJ2-7, with 9 bases lining up with TRBD1. This CDR3 spans 15 amino acids. Per germline, CDR1 SGHNT and CDR2 YYREEE (reference sequence). V was pared by 4 bases and J by 5 bases, with 10 bases of the junction left unmatched. CDR3 in DNA: TGTGCCAGCAGCCTTCCGGGACAGGGATTCAACGAGCAGTACTTC. As protein: CASSLPGQGFNEQYF.

The chain couples TRBV7-6 to TRBJ2-5; maybe TRBD1 (6 bases). From germline, CDR1 is SGHVS and CDR2 FNYEAQ. V lost 3 bases and J 4 bases, leaving 15 bases between the germline ends. The CDR3 consists of 15 residues. CDR3 region: CASSFSRGWRETQYF. In nucleotides, the CDR3 is TGTGCCAGCAGCTTTAGTAGGGGGTGGCGAGAGACCCAGTACTTC.

The gene calls are TRBV5-8 and TRBJ1-5, with no clear D. Trimming took 1 base from V and 4 from J, leaving 12 bases between them. This CDR3 comprises 15 residues. The germline V gene encodes CDR1 SGHTS and CDR2 YDEGEE. The CDR3 region is CASSLSQAWNQPQHF. CDR3 DNA: TGTGCCAGCAGCTTGAGTCAGGCTTGGAATCAGCCCCAGCATTTT.

The chain employs TRBV11-2 and TRBJ1-2, with a tentative D call TRBD1 (5 bases). Germline V gene data show CDR1 as SGHAT and CDR2 as FQNNGV. Trimming stripped 2 bases from V and 3 bases from J, with 10 bases between. The CDR3 runs 14 residues. CDR3 nucleotide sequence: TGTGCCAGCAGCTTATGGGGGGGAGACTATGGCTACACCTTC. Translation: CASSLWGGDYGYTF.

The rearrangement joins TRBV19 to TRBJ2-7; D might be TRBD2 (5 bases). V was shortened by 4 bases and J by 3 bases, with 22 bases between the two germline ends. Germline CDR1 reads LNHDA; CDR2 reads SQIVND (reference sequence). The CDR3 has 17 residues. The CDR3 DNA follows: TGTGCCAGTAGTACCGCCCAGTCGGGGTCTGTATACTACGAGCAGTACTTC. Encoded protein: CASSTAQSGSVYYEQYF.